This T cell receptor beta chain was sequenced in a study of OX40 agonist ivuxolimab in advanced cancers. Study-level background: Patients undergoing dose escalation presented with hepatocellular carcinoma, melanoma, renal cell or head and neck cancer.

Generated by immunoSEQ multiplex PCR, the TCRdb table keeps only in-frame clones and is missing some. The sample has 55,000 to 65,000 clones, about 86% seen once. V dropped 4 bases and J dropped 11 bases, with 12 bases sitting between them. The CDR3 sequence is 12 residues long. Per germline, CDR1 MNHNY and CDR2 SVGAGI (reference sequence). General study results and limits: Expanded clones were, on average, more numerous in CD8+ T cells than in CD4+. The expanded peripheral T cells' antigen specificity was not determined. CD4+ and CD8+ T cells in blood underwent clonal expansion by week 6 at 0.1 to 3.0 mg/kg.

To note about this clone: What it recognizes is unknown.

This clonotype originated in an adult with an advanced solid tumor such as melanoma, head and neck, liver or kidney cancer. The sample was CD4+ or CD8+ T cells sorted from blood, taken in a trial of the OX40 agonist ivuxolimab. The chain recombines TRBV6-6 with TRBJ1-5, with a tentative D call TRBD1 (5 bases). CDR3 nucleotide sequence: TGTGCCAGCAGTTCCCGCGCGGGGGCCCAGCATTTT. Encoded protein: CASSSRAGAQHF.